These 31 T cell receptor beta chains share one sample of origin, sequenced in a study of regulatory T cells in long-lasting Graves disease. For TCR beta, libraries came from iRepertoire HTBI primers and Arm-PCR of CDR3 regions. TCRdb recomputed calls from the multiplex PCR reads with MiXCR, one row per CDR3 protein. The sample lists hundreds of thousands of distinct CDR3 sequences, roughly 16% occurring once. Sample time point: newly diagnosed GD, antithyroid drugs for less than 3 months. Extracted RNA from PBMCs served as the source of the TCR library. The sample was also linked to a second study, of T cells in Graves' hyperthyroidism and ophthalmopathy.

Sequences were derived from peripheral blood mononuclear cells (PBMCs), sampled at new diagnosis, from a patient treated with antithyroid drugs. These receptors all stem from a woman aged 35-65 years with Graves disease.

This clonotype was picked up many times. J is TRBJ2-1 and V is TRBV20-1; D is unresolved. This CDR3 has 14 residues. The germline V and J ends were trimmed by 3 bases and 2 bases, with 11 bases remaining between them. The germline CDR1 and CDR2 sequences are DFQATT and SNEGSKA (reference sequence). The CDR3 loop reads CSASSPVAYNEQFF. CDR3 nucleotides: TGCAGTGCTAGTTCCCCCGTGGCCTACAATGAGCAGTTCTTC.

This clonotype appeared a few times. This chain uses TRBV27 with TRBJ1-3, with D unclear. Deletions cut 0 bases from V and 1 base from J, with 10 bases between. This CDR3 has 16 amino acids. Germline V lookup: CDR1 MNHEY, CDR2 SMNVEV (reference sequence). CDR3 in amino acids: CASSLSSQASGNTIYF. CDR3 DNA: TGTGCCAGCAGTTTATCGTCACAAGCATCTGGAAACACCATATATTTT.

The sample holds many counts of this clonotype. The genes are TRBV19 and TRBJ1-1; maybe TRBD1 (6 bases). The ends were cut back, 6 bases at V and 4 bases at J, with 12 bases in the middle. Germline V CDR1 and CDR2: LNHDA, SQIVND (reference sequence). The CDR3 totals 13 residues. CDR3 sequence (DNA): TGTGCCAGTAGCAGGGGCGAGATCACTGAAGCTTTCTTT. Protein sequence: CASSRGEITEAFF.

There are many counts of this clonotype. This chain uses TRBV6-6 with TRBJ2-7; 13 bases align to TRBD2. Germline V gene sequence: CDR1 MNHNY, CDR2 SVGAGI (reference sequence). The CDR3 is made up of 16 amino acids. V trimming: 0 bases; J trimming: 7 bases; junction bases outside the gene matches: 6. The CDR3 bases are TGTGCCAGCAGTTACTCGACTAGCGGGGGGTTTCAGGAGCAGTACTTC. Translating gives CASSYSTSGGFQEQYF.

This clonotype was counted many times. This rearrangement joins TRBV3-1 to TRBJ1-1; tentatively, D is TRBD1 (6 bases). The germline V gene encodes CDR1 LGHDT and CDR2 YNNKEL (reference sequence). Deletions cut 1 base from V and 5 bases from J, with 8 bases between. This CDR3 is 13 amino acids long. CDR3 protein: CASSQVQGTEAFF. The CDR3, as DNA: TGTGCCAGCAGCCAAGTACAGGGAACTGAAGCTTTCTTT.

This clonotype was counted many times. The genes are TRBV28 and TRBJ2-5; 8 bases map to TRBD1. Germline V gene sequence: CDR1 MDHEN, CDR2 SYDVKM. CDR3 length: 14 amino acids. J was trimmed by 1 base and V by 4 bases; bases with no gene match: 2. CDR3 sequence reads: CASSSQGVQETQYF. Written as DNA, the CDR3 is TGTGCCAGCAGTTCACAGGGGGTCCAAGAGACCCAGTACTTC.

The J gene is TRBJ1-6, the V gene TRBV20-1; no clear D gene. Per the germline V gene, CDR1 is DFQATT and CDR2 is SNEGSKA (reference sequence). This CDR3 is built from 15 residues. The ends were cut back, 2 bases at V and 7 bases at J, with 15 bases in the middle. Written as DNA, the CDR3 is TGCAGTGCTAGAAGTCTGGTAGAAGCAAATTCACCCCTCCACTTT. This gives the protein CSARSLVEANSPLHF.

At least ten counts were recorded for this clonotype. V is TRBV6-1 and J is TRBJ1-5, with 8 bases that match TRBD1. The junction had 12 bases not matched to a gene; V was cut back by 11 bases and J by 3 bases. CDR1 is MNHNS and CDR2 is SASEGT in the germline V gene. CDR3 length: 15 amino acids. CDR3 sequence: CAAHGQTGVNQPQHF. Here the CDR3 DNA reads TGTGCCGCCCATGGACAGACAGGGGTCAATCAGCCCCAGCATTTT.

The chain has TRBV6-2 or TRBV6-3 and TRBJ2-2, with D perhaps matching TRBD2 (5 bases). Per germline, CDR1 MNHEY and CDR2 SVGEGT. This CDR3 has 14 residues. V shed 2 bases and J shed 7 bases, with 11 bases lying between them. CDR3 amino acids: CASSYRTSLGELFF. CDR3 sequence (DNA): TGTGCCAGCAGTTACCGGACTTCACTCGGGGAGCTGTTTTTT.

The rearrangement uses TRBV5-6 and TRBJ2-1, with D possibly called TRBD1 or TRBD2 (5 bases each). V lost 0 bases to trimming and J lost 5 bases, with 12 bases between them. The CDR3 consists of 15 residues. Germline lookup yields CDR1 SGHDT and CDR2 YYEEEE. CDR3 sequence reads: CASSLDGGVDNEQFF. CDR3 in DNA: TGTGCCAGCAGCTTGGATGGGGGTGTAGACAATGAGCAGTTCTTC.

This chain links TRBV4-2 with TRBJ2-7; D gene unclear. The germline CDR1 and CDR2 sequences are LGHNA and YNFKEQ. V lost 0 bases, J lost 6 bases, and 12 bases lay in between. CDR3 size: 14 residues. The chain's CDR3 is CASSQDLVIREQYF. In DNA, the CDR3 is TGTGCCAGCAGCCAAGATCTAGTCATTCGCGAGCAGTACTTC.

This clonotype was counted between two and nine times. CDR3: CASSTTGGLTNEKLFF. In nucleotides, the CDR3 is TGTGCCAGCAGCACGACAGGAGGGCTAACTAATGAAAAACTGTTTTTT. The gene calls are TRBV5-5 and TRBJ1-4; a possible D gene is TRBD1 (6 bases). V lost 4 bases to trimming and J lost 1 base, with 14 bases between them. Germline values: CDR1 SGHKS, CDR2 YYEKEE (reference sequence). The CDR3 loop spans 16 amino acids.

The chain has TRBV19 and TRBJ1-2; tentatively, D is TRBD1 (6 bases). The length of the CDR3 is 15 residues. Per the germline V gene, CDR1 is LNHDA and CDR2 is SQIVND (reference sequence). The V end lost 6 bases, the J end lost 2 bases, and 16 bases lay between the germline ends. CDR3 loop: CASSKAGAQNYGYTF. In DNA, the CDR3 is TGTGCCAGTAGCAAAGCAGGGGCCCAAAACTATGGCTACACCTTC.

This clonotype was observed many times. CDR3 sequence: CASRGVATNEKLFF. CDR3 DNA: TGTGCCAGCAGAGGAGTTGCAACTAATGAAAAACTGTTTTTT. This chain links TRBV28 with TRBJ1-4, with D unclear. From germline, CDR1 is MDHEN and CDR2 SYDVKM. The CDR3 has 14 residues. Trimming left V 6 bases short and J 0 bases short, with 8 bases between.

This clonotype was observed at least ten times. V is TRBV11-2 and J is TRBJ2-7, with D possibly matching TRBD2 (6 bases). Trimming left V 1 base short and J 2 bases short, with 12 bases between. CDR1 and CDR2 (germline): SGHAT, FQNNGV. CDR3 size: 15 residues. DNA of the CDR3: TGTGCCAGCAGCTTAGGGGAGACTAGGACCTACGAGCAGTACTTC. Its protein is CASSLGETRTYEQYF.

This clonotype was observed at least ten times. The J gene is TRBJ1-6, the V gene TRBV6-1; 7 nucleotides agree with TRBD1. V was clipped by 6 bases and J by 7 bases; unmatched bases: 6. Germline V gene sequence: CDR1 MNHNS, CDR2 SASEGT. This CDR3 spans 14 amino acids. The CDR3 bases are TGTGCCAGCAGGATGACAGGGATGAATTCACCCCTCCACTTT. Translated, it gives CASRMTGMNSPLHF.

This clonotype was found a few times. A read error may explain this, as a much larger clone is one base away. The conserved final phenylalanine or tryptophan is absent from the CDR3, which likely points to a read error. The V call is TRBV12-3 or TRBV12-4, the J call TRBJ2-5; 10 nucleotides line up with TRBD2. CDR3 length: 16 amino acids. J lost 5 bases, V lost 5 bases, and 11 bases had no gene match. Here the CDR3 reads CASSAWGSGGAETQYL. Written as DNA, the CDR3 is TGTGCCAGCAGTGCCTGGGGGAGCGGGGGGGCGGAGACCCAGTACCTC.

This clonotype has just a few counts. The J gene is TRBJ2-1, the V gene TRBV9, with D hard to call. CDR1 and CDR2 (germline): SGDLS, YYNGEE. The CDR3 is 14 amino acids. The germline V and J ends were trimmed by 1 base and 1 base, with 6 bases remaining between them. The chain's CDR3 is CASSVSGSYNEQFF. DNA of the CDR3: TGTGCCAGCAGCGTATCGGGTTCCTACAATGAGCAGTTCTTC.

This clonotype was picked up many times. CDR3 amino acids: CASSLGTGPGGELFF. The DNA of the CDR3 is TGTGCCAGCAGCTTAGGGACAGGCCCGGGGGGGGAGCTGTTTTTT. V and J are TRBV11-3 and TRBJ2-2; 7 nucleotides agree with TRBD1. This CDR3 is built from 15 residues. Germline loops: CDR1 SGHNT, CDR2 YENEEA. V lost 1 base, J lost 8 bases, and 7 bases stayed unmatched. The entire variable domain, with the rest obtained from reference TRBV11-3 and TRBJ2-2, is as follows: EAGVVQSPRYKIIEKKQPVAFWCNPISGHNTLYWYLQNLGQGPELLIRYENEEAVDDSQLPKDRFSAERLKGVDSTLKIQPAELGDSAVYLCASSLGTGPGGELFFGEGSRLTVL.

The table lists this clonotype with a few counts. Here the CDR3 reads CSARQTSGPQETQYF. DNA of the CDR3: TGCAGTGCTAGACAAACTAGCGGGCCCCAAGAGACCCAGTACTTC. This sequence joins TRBV20-1 and TRBJ2-5, with 9 bases identical to TRBD2. Germline V gene data show CDR1 as DFQATT and CDR2 as SNEGSKA (reference sequence). The CDR3 is 15 amino acids. V lost 2 bases, J lost 1 base, and 5 bases stayed unmatched.

This clonotype was seen many times. V is TRBV12-3 or TRBV12-4 and J is TRBJ2-7; D remains unclear. V was cut by 6 bases and J by 2 bases, with 14 bases left in between. This CDR3 comprises 14 residues. Here the CDR3 reads CASSRSGPAYEQYF. CDR3 bases: TGTGCCAGCAGCCGATCCGGACCGGCCTACGAGCAGTACTTC.

V gene TRBV24-1 combines with J gene TRBJ2-2; 8 nucleotides align to TRBD1. CDR1 and CDR2 (germline): KGHDR, SFDVKD. The CDR3 spans 15 residues. The V gene end was trimmed by 5 bases and the J gene end by 4 bases; junction bases not matched to a gene: 5. CDR3 DNA sequence: TGTGCCACCAGTGCCGGACAGGGTAGCACCGGGGAGCTGTTTTTT. This sequence encodes CATSAGQGSTGELFF.

This clonotype was detected once. The chain recombines TRBV19 with TRBJ2-1; D not certain. Germline CDR1 is LNHDA and CDR2 is SQIVND (reference sequence). The CDR3 contains 15 residues. V lost 3 bases to trimming and J lost 4 bases, with 13 bases between them. In DNA, the CDR3 is TGTGCCAGTAGTATGGTTGGCAGCCTTTACAATGAGCAGTTCTTC. It encodes CASSMVGSLYNEQFF.

This clonotype was found many times. The chain recombines TRBV7-9 with TRBJ2-7; a weak D match, TRBD1 (5 bases). V was trimmed by 0 bases and J by 5 bases, leaving 5 bases between them. The germline CDR1 and CDR2 sequences are SEHNR and FQNEAQ (reference sequence). This CDR3 contains 12 residues. The CDR3 sequence is CASSLAGDEQYF. CDR3 sequence (DNA): TGTGCCAGCAGCTTAGCAGGGGACGAGCAGTACTTC.

This clonotype has a count of ten or more. The V gene is TRBV28, the J gene TRBJ1-1; TRBD1 matches at 8 bases. Trimming at V came to 1 base and at J to 11 bases, leaving 6 bases not matched to a gene. CDR3 length: 13 amino acids. Germline V gene lookup returns CDR1 MDHEN and CDR2 SYDVKM. CDR3 loop: CASSLSQGARAFF. DNA of the CDR3: TGTGCCAGCAGTTTATCTCAGGGGGCTAGGGCTTTCTTT. The whole variable domain, remainder taken from reference TRBV28 and TRBJ1-1, is DVKVTQSSRYLVKRTGEKVFLECVQDMDHENMFWYRQDPGLGLRLIYFSYDVKMKEKGDIPEGYSVSREKKERFSLILESASTNQTSMYLCASSLSQGARAFFGQGTRLTVV.

The V and J genes are TRBV12-3 or TRBV12-4 and TRBJ1-4; D unresolved. The CDR3 is made up of 13 amino acids. Trimming took 6 bases from V and 8 from J, leaving 13 bases between them. CDR3 region: CASSVWSGEKLFF. As DNA, the CDR3 is TGTGCCAGCAGCGTCTGGTCGGGGGAAAAACTGTTTTTT.

This clonotype has just a few counts. The rearrangement links TRBV5-1 to TRBJ2-7; either TRBD1 or TRBD2 may fit D (5 bases each). CDR1 and CDR2 from the germline V gene are SGHRS and YFSETQ. Trimming took off 1 base at V and 5 bases at J, with 13 bases between the two ends. The CDR3 consists of 14 residues. CDR3 loop: CASSLNGRENEQYF. CDR3 in DNA: TGCGCCAGCAGCTTGAACGGCAGGGAGAACGAGCAGTACTTC.

The chain carries TRBV9 and TRBJ1-3, with TRBD1 matching over 10 bases. The CDR3 totals 14 residues. The germline gives CDR1 SGDLS, CDR2 YYNGEE. V gave up 4 bases and J gave up 8 bases; unmatched junction bases: 6. The CDR3: CASSTAGTGDTIYF. DNA of the CDR3: TGTGCCAGCAGCACCGCCGGGACAGGGGACACCATATATTTT.

In this sample, this clonotype turned up many times. The chain couples TRBV3-1 to TRBJ1-4; no reliable D call. The ends were cut back, 4 bases at V and 7 bases at J, with 16 bases in the middle. The CDR3 length is 15 residues. Germline CDR1 LGHDT, CDR2 YNNKEL (reference sequence). The CDR3 DNA reads TGTGCCAGCAGCCTTACGCGTGGGGAAAGTGAAAAACTGTTTTTT. Translation: CASSLTRGESEKLFF.

The V and J genes are TRBV7-3 and TRBJ2-7; 12 nucleotides line up with TRBD2. The CDR3 is 17 amino acids. Germline values: CDR1 SGHTA, CDR2 FQGTGA. Trimming removed 5 bases from V and 0 bases from J; junction bases left unmatched: 8. CDR3 residues: CASSQTSGGASSYEQYF. CDR3 coding DNA: TGTGCCAGCAGCCAGACTAGCGGGGGTGCCAGCTCCTACGAGCAGTACTTC.

Many counts were recorded for this clonotype. The V call is TRBV12-3 or TRBV12-4, the J call TRBJ1-2; no clear D gene. This CDR3 region has 12 residues. V was cut by 3 bases and J by 13 bases, with 15 bases left in between. The CDR3 sequence: CASSLTVFGSTF. In DNA, the CDR3 is TGTGCCAGCAGTTTGACGGTTTTTGGCAGCACCTTC.